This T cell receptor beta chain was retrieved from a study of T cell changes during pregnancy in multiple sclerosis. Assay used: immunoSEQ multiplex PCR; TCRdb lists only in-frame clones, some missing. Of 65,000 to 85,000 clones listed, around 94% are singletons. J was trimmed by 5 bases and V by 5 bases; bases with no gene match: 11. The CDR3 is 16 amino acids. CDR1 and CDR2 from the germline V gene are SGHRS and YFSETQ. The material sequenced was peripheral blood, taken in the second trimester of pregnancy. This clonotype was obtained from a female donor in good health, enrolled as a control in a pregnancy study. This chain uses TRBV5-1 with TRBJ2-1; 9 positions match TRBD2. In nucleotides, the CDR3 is TGCGCCAGCAGACAGGGGCCTAGCGGGAACAACAATGAGCAGTTCTTC. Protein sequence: CASRQGPSGNNNEQFF.